This T cell receptor (beta chain) was found in a study of response to subunit inactivated influenza vaccine. Study-level results: The authors proposed limited new T cell recruitment per seasonal influenza vaccination.

In TCRdb, the RT-PCR reads were re-called with MiXCR into one record per CDR3 protein. The sample records about 650,000 distinct CDR3 sequences, around 15% being singletons. This clonotype was seen more than once but under ten times. Its specificity is unknown. The germline CDR1 and CDR2 sequences are MNHEY and SVGEGT. The length of the CDR3 is 13 residues. V gave up 8 bases and J gave up 5 bases, with 15 bases separating them. This TCR came from a man aged 50-60 years who received an inactivated influenza vaccine. The sample consisted of PBMCs from blood, taken roughly 2 weeks before vaccination. The chain joins TRBV6-2 or TRBV6-3 to TRBJ1-2; no definite D call. CDR3 residues: CASRENGLYGYTF. The CDR3 DNA reads TGTGCCAGCCGGGAGAATGGACTTTATGGCTACACCTTC.